The T cell receptor (beta chain) described here comes from a study of blood T cell repertoires in COVID-19 (dated by TCRdb to 2020 to 2021). Regarding the research as a whole: The collaborator samples originated in the United States, Italy and Spain and spanned the acute and convalescent phases of COVID-19. The material from the prospective study consisted of cDNA or gDNA derived from T cells, B-cell-depleted T cells, or PBMCs. The dataset comprised deeply sampled blood TCRbeta repertoires from subjects exposed to, actively infected with, or recovered from COVID-19. A freely available public database, intended as a resource for researchers studying the immune response to SARS-CoV-2, is where the repertoires were released. Samples were obtained from the ongoing ImmuneRACE study (first 160 participants) and from over 1,000 subjects provided by 6 global collaborators. Nearly every sample came with metadata listing a de-identified subject ID, COVID-19 status, age in years and sex. Where available, HLA class I and class II types were obtained from metadata supplied by the sample provider rather than from assay-based typing. Broader findings and caveats from the paper: The quantity of clinical and demographic metadata differed by source and by participant and was supplied without curation.

One collaborating source in Seattle enrolled patients during active infection and followed them longitudinally through the course of disease. Collaborating institutions collected whole blood in K2EDTA tubes following their own protocols. For TCRbeta analysis, collaborator samples were shipped as frozen whole blood, as isolated PBMCs, or as DNA extracted from either sample type. The immunoSEQ Assay, a bias-controlled multiplex PCR, was used to amplify TCRbeta CDR3 regions from genomic DNA. Concerning the study's data processing: The number of nucleated cells in each sample was estimated by amplification of reference gene primers within the assay. Sequence reads were collapsed and filtered to measure the absolute abundance of every unique TCRbeta CDR3 rearrangement. Productive Simpson clonality was computed per sample as the square root of Simpson's diversity index over productive rearrangements. The immuneACCESS repertoire file appears here via TCRdb, limited to in-frame rearrangements. These files lack a portion of the clones; in checked studies, under half of the deficit traces to unresolved V genes, and the cause of the others is not known. The V and J calls and clone size were taken over from that table, and D and trimming were inferred from the DNA. The sample table contains about 180,000 clones; only one count was recorded for roughly 81% of them. Roughly 12% of the sample goes to the ten largest clones.

Regarding this clone: Its antigen specificity is not known. No qualities accompany the bases; no much larger clone lies one base away.

Trimming accounts for 4 bases at V and 4 bases at J, while the number of junction bases matched to no gene is 9. CDR3 length: 15 amino acids, cysteine to phenylalanine. Only the CDR3 region is kept as DNA, spanning 45 bases read in frame from base 1. According to the germline V gene (reference sequence), CDR1 reads SGHNT and CDR2 reads YYREEE. This clonotype was sampled from a woman of 80 years or more with COVID-19, enrolled during active disease. The receptor chain draws on TRBV5-4 and TRBJ1-2; 8 junctional bases match TRBD1. The sequenced material came from peripheral blood. The CDR3 protein is CASSPGQGLAYGYTF. The DNA is as follows: TGTGCCAGCAGCCCTGGACAGGGCCTCGCCTATGGCTACACCTTC.